The next 25 T cell receptor beta chains were all read from a single sample in a study of spatial heterogeneity in lung cancer. TCRdb passed the 5' RACE reads through MiXCR, listing each CDR3 protein once. The sample has around 4,100 distinct CDR3 sequences; roughly 50% are singletons. Described time point: sample taken at primary tumor resection. Sequencing of whole RNA from tumor, nontumor lung or frozen PBMC involved no sorting. The sequences come from PBMCs, collected at surgery. The origin of the receptors is a female donor with early-stage non-small cell lung cancer.

This clonotype was detected only a few times. As an off-target read in a library built for alpha chains, this beta chain has a frequency of little significance. The rearrangement joins TRBV7-6 to TRBJ2-7; 8 bases line up with TRBD1. V was clipped by 4 bases and J by 1 base; unmatched bases: 3. The germline gives CDR1 SGHVS, CDR2 FNYEAQ. CDR3 size: 14 residues. The CDR3 region is CASSSRDRSYEQYF. In DNA form, the CDR3 reads TGTGCCAGCAGCTCCCGGGACAGGTCCTACGAGCAGTACTTC. Together with reference TRBV7-6 and TRBJ2-7, the CDR3 gives the full variable domain: GAGVSQSPRYKVTKRGQDVALRCDPISGHVSLYWYRQALGQGPEFLTYFNYEAQQDKSGLPNDRFSAERPEGSISTLTIQRTEQRDSAMYRCASSSRDRSYEQYFGPGTRLTVT.

As for this clonotype: This beta chain is an off-target read within a library intended for alpha chains, so its frequency means little. This chain links TRBV29-1 with TRBJ2-1; TRBD1 or TRBD2 may be the D gene (5 bases each). Germline V gives CDR1 SQVTM, CDR2 ANQGSEA. V was trimmed by 5 bases and J by 4 bases, leaving 12 bases between them. The CDR3 has 13 amino acids. The CDR3 DNA reads as TGCAGCGTTTCGGGACGGTTATACAATGAGCAGTTCTTC. Its protein is CSVSGRLYNEQFF.

About this clonotype itself: The library was built for alpha chains, so this beta chain is an off-target read and its size means little. CDR3 sequence (DNA): TGCGCCAGCAGCCAAGATCGCTGGGGGCCGAACACCGGGGAGCTGTTTTTT. Translated, it gives CASSQDRWGPNTGELFF. The rearrangement links TRBV4-3 to TRBJ2-2; maybe TRBD1 (6 bases). Germline assignment: CDR1 LGHNA and CDR2 YSLEER. V was trimmed by 0 bases and J by 0 bases, leaving 11 bases between them. CDR3 size: 17 residues.

In its sample, this clonotype was seen once. Found in a library prepared for alpha chains, this beta chain is an off-target read, and its abundance has little meaning. V and J are TRBV5-5 and TRBJ2-5, with 8 bases that match TRBD2. The trim removed 4 bases at V and 2 bases at J, leaving 10 bases unmatched. The CDR3 spans 16 residues. Per germline, CDR1 SGHKS and CDR2 YYEKEE (reference sequence). In DNA form, the CDR3 reads TGTGCCAGCAGCACCACTAGCGGCACCTTGCAAGAGACCCAGTACTTC. Translating it yields CASSTTSGTLQETQYF.

On this clonotype: Found in a library prepared for alpha chains, this beta chain is an off-target read, and its abundance has little meaning. The J gene is TRBJ2-5, the V gene TRBV27, with no clear D. The CDR3 has 17 residues. Trimming shortened V by 6 bases and J by 0 bases, and 20 bases separated the two germline ends. CDR1 and CDR2 (germline): MNHEY, SMNVEV (reference sequence). The CDR3 reads CASRDVTYIGHQETQYF. CDR3 nucleotides: TGTGCCAGCAGAGACGTAACTTATATAGGTCACCAAGAGACCCAGTACTTC.

Worth noting for this clonotype: This beta chain is an off-target read within a library intended for alpha chains, so its frequency means little. J is TRBJ2-7 and V is TRBV29-1; D unresolved. This CDR3 is 16 amino acids long. V was cut by 3 bases and J by 2 bases, with 20 bases left in between. The germline CDR1 and CDR2 sequences are SQVTM and ANQGSEA. CDR3 in amino acids: CSVEESGPRMTYEQYF. Here the CDR3 DNA reads TGCAGCGTTGAGGAATCCGGGCCGAGAATGACCTACGAGCAGTACTTC.

In regard to this clonotype: This beta chain represents an off-target read in a library built for alpha chains; its size is of limited meaning. This chain joins TRBV6-1 and TRBJ2-7, with TRBD1 identical over 10 bases. This CDR3 has 15 amino acids. From germline, CDR1 is MNHNS and CDR2 SASEGT. V trimming: 6 bases; J trimming: 4 bases; junction bases outside the gene matches: 9. The CDR3, as DNA: TGTGCCAGCAGACCGAGACAGGGGGCTCAGTACGAGCAGTACTTC. This sequence encodes CASRPRQGAQYEQYF.

As to this clonotype: This beta chain is a stray sequence in a library constructed for alpha chains; its clone size is not meaningful. This rearrangement joins TRBV5-1 to TRBJ2-3; 12 bases are shared with TRBD1. The V gene's germline CDR1 is SGHRS and CDR2 YFSETQ. This CDR3 is 15 amino acids long. Trimming cost V 8 bases and J 3 bases; bases outside gene matches: 7. CDR3 protein: CASAPGQGATDTQYF. The CDR3 DNA reads as TGCGCCAGTGCACCGGGACAGGGGGCAACAGATACGCAGTATTTT.

This clonotype is a singleton in its sample. This beta chain represents an off-target read in a library built for alpha chains; its size is of limited meaning. The chain is built from TRBV6-2 or TRBV6-3 and TRBJ2-1; D not certain. Germline CDR1 is MNHEY and CDR2 is SVGEGT. The CDR3 extends over 16 amino acids. The ends were cut back, 3 bases at V and 0 bases at J, with 12 bases in the middle. The CDR3 reads CASSYWESYSYNEQFF. The CDR3 DNA follows: TGTGCCAGCAGTTATTGGGAATCCTACTCCTACAATGAGCAGTTCTTC.

About this clonotype: Because the library targeted alpha chains, this beta chain is an off-target read whose size means little. This chain joins TRBV9 and TRBJ2-5, with 12 bases fitting TRBD1. Germline assignment: CDR1 SGDLS and CDR2 YYNGEE. J lost 4 bases, V lost 0 bases, and 7 bases had no gene match. The CDR3 contains 17 residues. The CDR3 coding sequence is TGTGCCAGCAGCGTAGCCACGGGACAGGGGGCCGGAGAGACCCAGTACTTC. Protein sequence: CASSVATGQGAGETQYF.

In the case of this clonotype: This beta chain is a stray read from a library made for alpha chains; its abundance is not meaningful. V usage is TRBV11-2 and J usage is TRBJ2-3, with D perhaps matching TRBD2 (5 bases). CDR3 length: 14 amino acids. Trimming removed 3 bases from V and 4 bases from J, with 11 bases in between. The germline V gene encodes CDR1 SGHAT and CDR2 FQNNGV. The CDR3 here is CASSLSGVADTQYF. As DNA, the CDR3 is TGTGCCAGCAGCTTGAGCGGAGTCGCAGATACGCAGTATTTT.

This clonotype occurred once. Being off target in a library aimed at alpha chains, this beta chain has a size of little meaning. This chain uses TRBV5-4 with TRBJ2-7; no clear D. The CDR3 has 15 residues. With 7 bases removed from V and 7 bases from J, the gap between germline ends came to 24 bases. From germline, CDR1 is SGHNT and CDR2 YYREEE (reference sequence). CDR3 protein: CASQAKSDGLEEQYF. The CDR3 DNA follows: TGTGCCAGCCAGGCTAAGAGCGACGGCCTTGAGGAGCAGTACTTC. The full variable domain, completed using reference TRBV5-4 and TRBJ2-7, is ETGVTQSPTHLIKTRGQQVTLRCSSQSGHNTVSWYQQALGQGPQFIFQYYREEENGRGNFPPRFSGLQFPNYSSELNVNALELDDSALYLCASQAKSDGLEEQYFGPGTRLTVT.

This clonotype was counted a few times. A library made for alpha chains picked up this beta chain off target, so its size means little. The V gene is TRBV7-8, the J gene TRBJ2-3; TRBD2 matches at 12 bases. V gave up 5 bases and J gave up 0 bases; unmatched junction bases: 12. The CDR3 contains 19 residues. Germline V gene sequence: CDR1 SGHVS, CDR2 FQNEAQ. The CDR3 sequence: CASSVTSGGYFSSTDTQYF. DNA of the CDR3: TGTGCCAGCAGCGTAACTAGCGGGGGGTATTTTTCTAGCACAGATACGCAGTATTTT.

Of note for this clonotype: This beta chain lies outside the target of a library built for alpha chains; its clone size means little. The chain links TRBV2 to TRBJ2-7; D remains unclear. CDR3 size: 14 residues. Germline CDR1 is SNHLY and CDR2 is FYNNEI. Trimming removed 6 bases at V and 1 base at J, with 13 bases between. DNA for the CDR3: TGTGCCAGCAGGCGTACCCTACAGTCCTACGAGCAGTACTTC. Translating gives CASRRTLQSYEQYF.

This clonotype was picked up a small number of times. Since it is a stray read in a library aimed at alpha chains, this beta chain has a size that is not meaningful. V gene TRBV6-5 combines with J gene TRBJ2-7; D is ambiguous. Trimming shortened V by 0 bases and J by 2 bases, and 5 bases separated the two germline ends. CDR1 is MNHEY, CDR2 SVGAGI, per germline. The CDR3 loop spans 13 amino acids. The CDR3 DNA sequence: TGTGCCAGCAGTTACTCGACAACCTACGAGCAGTACTTC. Translated, it gives CASSYSTTYEQYF.

This clonotype has just a few counts. In a library made to pick up alpha chains, this beta chain is a stray read with a size that means little. The chain has TRBV20-1 and TRBJ2-3; D might be TRBD1 (6 bases). The CDR3 loop spans 14 amino acids. V gave up 0 bases and J gave up 3 bases, with 10 bases separating them. Germline CDR1 and CDR2: DFQATT and SNEGSKA (reference sequence). CDR3 residues: CSARDGTLTDTQYF. The CDR3 nucleotides read TGCAGTGCTAGAGACGGGACATTGACAGATACGCAGTATTTT.

This clonotype was seen a handful of times. The size of this beta chain means little, since it is a stray read in a library made for alpha chains. The V gene is TRBV20-1, the J gene TRBJ2-3, with 8 bases aligning to TRBD2. V was pared by 1 base and J by 5 bases, with 8 bases of the junction left unmatched. Germline V gene sequence: CDR1 DFQATT, CDR2 SNEGSKA (reference sequence). The CDR3 contains 15 residues. In DNA form, the CDR3 reads TGCAGTGCTAGAGGTCCAGCGGGGGAGGGAGATACGCAGTATTTT. Amino acid sequence: CSARGPAGEGDTQYF.

This clonotype was counted between two and nine times. The library was prepared for alpha chains; this beta chain is a stray read, so its frequency means little. The chain has TRBV27 and TRBJ2-1, with 7 positions matching TRBD1. The CDR3 sequence is 15 residues long. V shed 1 base, J shed 2 bases, and the junction held 2 bases outside the gene matches. CDR1 is MNHEY and CDR2 is SMNVEV in the germline V gene (reference sequence). The CDR3 spells CASSLWQGAYNEQFF. The CDR3 DNA follows: TGTGCCAGCAGTTTATGGCAGGGGGCCTACAATGAGCAGTTCTTC.

On this clonotype itself: This beta chain lies outside the target of a library built for alpha chains; its clone size means little. The chain joins TRBV28 to TRBJ2-7; TRBD1 agrees at 9 bases. Trimming removed 6 bases from V and 4 bases from J; junction bases left unmatched: 7. Germline V lookup: CDR1 MDHEN, CDR2 SYDVKM. The CDR3 loop spans 14 amino acids. CDR3 loop: CASSPYRGPYEQYV. DNA of the CDR3: TGTGCCAGCAGCCCGTACAGGGGGCCGTACGAGCAGTACGTC.

As regards this clonotype: The library was designed around alpha chains, so this beta chain is a stray read whose abundance carries little weight. The chain uses TRBV19 and TRBJ2-1; 10 bases match TRBD2. With V trimmed by 8 bases and J by 7 bases, 11 bases remained unmatched. This CDR3 region has 15 residues. Germline CDR1 reads LNHDA; CDR2 reads SQIVND (reference sequence). CDR3 in DNA: TGTGCCAGTGGTCCCACTAGCGGGGTAAGAAATGAGCAGTTCTTC. Translating gives CASGPTSGVRNEQFF.

This clonotype was observed a handful of times. This beta chain slipped into a library made for alpha chains as a stray read, so its size is not meaningful. J is TRBJ2-6 and V is TRBV28, with D perhaps TRBD2 (6 bases). The V gene lost 10 bases and the J gene lost 4 bases, with 14 bases spanning the gap. From germline, CDR1 is MDHEN and CDR2 SYDVKM. This CDR3 spans 14 amino acids. As DNA, the CDR3 is TGTGCCACCCAGGAGGGTTCCGGGGCCAACGTCCTGACTTTC. Protein product: CATQEGSGANVLTF.

With respect to this clonotype: This beta chain is a stray sequence in a library constructed for alpha chains; its clone size is not meaningful. V and J are TRBV4-2 and TRBJ2-1; D is possibly TRBD2 (5 bases). V was shortened by 5 bases and J by 8 bases, with 16 bases between the two germline ends. Per germline, CDR1 LGHNA and CDR2 YNFKEQ. This CDR3 is built from 14 residues. In DNA, the CDR3 is TGTGCCAGCAGCAACGAGGTGCCCGGGGATGAGCAGTTCTTC. Its translation is CASSNEVPGDEQFF.

Concerning this clonotype: This beta chain is an unintended read in a library built for alpha chains; its size means little. The genes are TRBV27 and TRBJ2-1; D uncertain. Germline V CDR1 and CDR2: MNHEY, SMNVEV (reference sequence). The V end was cut by 3 bases, the J end by 3 bases, with 12 bases between. The length of the CDR3 is 15 residues. CDR3 region: CASSFNGILYNEQFF. The CDR3 DNA sequence: TGTGCCAGCAGTTTCAATGGGATTCTCTACAATGAGCAGTTCTTC.

As regards this clonotype: The library was designed around alpha chains, so this beta chain is a stray read whose abundance carries little weight. This rearrangement joins TRBV3-1 to TRBJ2-1; no definite D call. Germline V lookup: CDR1 LGHDT, CDR2 YNNKEL (reference sequence). V lost 5 bases, J lost 9 bases, and 11 bases lay in between. This CDR3 contains 12 residues. DNA for the CDR3: TGTGCCAGCAGCTCGGCGGAAAGTGAGCAGTTCTTC. It is translated as CASSSAESEQFF.

On this clonotype itself: Since the library was made to target alpha chains, this beta chain is a stray read and its abundance is not meaningful. This chain's CDR3 is CASSQATRGYSNQPQHF. DNA of the CDR3: TGCGCCAGCAGCCAGGCAACCAGGGGTTATAGCAATCAGCCCCAGCATTTT. The rearrangement links TRBV4-3 to TRBJ1-5; possibly TRBD1 for D (6 bases). Germline V gene sequence: CDR1 LGHNA, CDR2 YSLEER. The CDR3 covers 17 residues. The V end was cut by 3 bases, the J end by 0 bases, with 15 bases between.